This TCR beta chain was documented in a study of T cells in Graves' hyperthyroidism and ophthalmopathy. This clonotype was seen repeatedly, ten times or more. Researchers amplified the TCR beta CDR3 regions from RNA transcripts. First-round RT-PCR targeting the TCR CDR3 was performed with the HTBI primer set. TCRdb itself ran the multiplex PCR reads through MiXCR, one entry per CDR3 protein. The table includes some 570,000 distinct CDR3 sequences, 12% to 15% detected once. V was clipped by 7 bases and J by 8 bases; unmatched bases: 6. The germline V gene has CDR1 MNHNS and CDR2 SASEGT. This CDR3 has 13 residues.

The source material was blood. The TCR was taken from a woman aged 18-35 years with Graves' ophthalmopathy. The rearrangement joins TRBV6-1 to TRBJ2-1; 9 bases map to TRBD1. In DNA, the CDR3 is TGTGCCAGCACCCGGGACAGGGCGGATGAGCAGTTCTTC. Encoded protein: CASTRDRADEQFF.